The TCR beta chain described here comes from a study of radiation and T cells in renal cell carcinoma. Time point noted: blood 2 weeks post-SBRT. Treatment meaning: 15 Gy SBRT to primary tumor, nephrectomy 4 weeks later. With V trimmed by 2 bases and J by 1 base, 4 bases remained unmatched. Germline CDR1 SGHRS, CDR2 YFSETQ. This CDR3 is built from 15 residues. Clones were sequenced by immunoSEQ multiplex PCR, and TCRdb holds only the in-frame ones, with some missing. The table shows roughly 130,000 clones, with over 75% occurring only once. Sequencing was performed on blood, taken from a patient whose treatment included radiotherapy and nephrectomy. J is TRBJ2-5 and V is TRBV5-1, with 8 bases aligning to TRBD2. This TCR was sampled from an older woman with renal cell carcinoma. The CDR3: CASSFTSGGQETQYF. The DNA for the CDR3 is TGCGCCAGCAGCTTTACGAGCGGGGGCCAAGAGACCCAGTACTTC. The full variable domain, in which reference TRBV5-1 and TRBJ2-5 provide the parts outside the CDR3, is KAGVTQTPRYLIKTRGQQVTLSCSPISGHRSVSWYQQTPGQGLQFLFEYFSETQRNKGNFPGRFSGRQFSNSRSEMNVSTLELGDSALYLCASSFTSGGQETQYFGPGTRLLVL.